The present T cell receptor (beta chain) was sequenced within a study of blood T cell repertoires in COVID-19. Generated by immunoSEQ multiplex PCR, the TCRdb table keeps only in-frame clones and is missing some. The table includes 190,000 or so clones, more than 85% detected once. This CDR3 has 15 residues. The chain carries TRBV21-1 and TRBJ1-1. TRBV21-1 constitutes a pseudogene. The sequencing sample was made of peripheral blood. The TCR originated in a man aged 35 to 55 with active or convalescent COVID-19. The CDR3 DNA follows: TGTGCCAGCAGCTGGCGCGGGGGGCGACGGACTGAAGCTTTCTTT. Protein product: CASSWRGGRRTEAFF.